The source of this T cell receptor beta chain is a study of blood T cell repertoires in COVID-19. The repertoire was sequenced with immunoSEQ multiplex PCR; TCRdb's copy has only in-frame clones and lacks some. This table has fewer than 350,000 clones, 65% to 90% appearing once. CDR1 and CDR2 from the germline V gene are ENHRY and SYGVKD. The V and J ends lost 1 base and 3 bases respectively, with 6 bases between them. This CDR3 region has 13 residues. Sequenced material: peripheral blood. The chain links TRBV10-3 to TRBJ2-5; D remains ambiguous. This clonotype originated in a woman aged 60-70 years with active or convalescent COVID-19. The CDR3 loop is CAISEFGEETQYF. The CDR3 DNA reads TGTGCCATCAGTGAGTTTGGAGAAGAGACCCAGTACTTC.